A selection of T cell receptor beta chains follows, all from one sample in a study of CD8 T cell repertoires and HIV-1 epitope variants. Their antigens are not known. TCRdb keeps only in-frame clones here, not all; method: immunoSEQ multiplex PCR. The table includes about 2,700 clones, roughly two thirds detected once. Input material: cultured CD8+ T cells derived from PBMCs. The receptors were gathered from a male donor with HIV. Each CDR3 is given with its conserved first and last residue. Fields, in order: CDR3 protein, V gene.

CDR3: CATRQGANTEAFF; V: TRBV6-6
CDR3: CASSLGDRVNEQYF; V: TRBV27
CDR3: CASSLVPGGRASPLTPLNEQFF; V: TRBV7-6
CDR3: CASSPLMGEYNSPLHF; V: TRBV28
CDR3: CASSDSTGGDEQFF; V: TRBV9
CDR3: CASSVGTGENYGYTF; V: TRBV9
CDR3: CASSSGTGEYNEQFF; V: TRBV5-1
CDR3: CASSPGLAGHEQYF; V: TRBV18
CDR3: CASSMGVSLRRRSYNEQFF; V: TRBV19
CDR3: CAWSYGTAYGYTF; V: TRBV30
CDR3: CASSSDSTGELFF; V: TRBV6-5
CDR3: CASSLGGSDYEQYF; V: TRBV7-9
CDR3: CASSPSGGSYEQYF; V: TRBV19
CDR3: CASSAGTIEQYF; V: TRBV6-5
CDR3: CASSLHDRDGYTF; V: TRBV6-9
CDR3: CASRPRTDYGYTF; V: TRBV6-5
CDR3: CASSVDLSGEQYF; V: TRBV9
CDR3: CASSETSGRPDTQYF; V: TRBV6-1
CDR3: CAWPDSDGNTIYF; V: TRBV30
CDR3: CASSQGLAGLNTGELFF; V: TRBV4-2
CDR3: CASSELGVVGTDTQYF; V: TRBV2
CDR3: CASSLIAGGPEQYF; V: TRBV27
CDR3: CASSSARDRARNTIYF; V: TRBV28
CDR3: CASSHQEETQYF; V: TRBV4-1
CDR3: CASSEAGDRDQPQHF; V: TRBV2
CDR3: CASPGADTQYF; V: TRBV5-1
CDR3: CASSLGVQLGYTF; V: TRBV5-4
CDR3: CASSEADQPQHF; V: TRBV2
CDR3: CASSDPGTGVLGAF; V: TRBV5-6
CDR3: CATSSTSGGADTQYF; V: TRBV15
CDR3: CASSANTGRGRNYGYTF; V: TRBV9
CDR3: CASSLEQGWEDTQYF; V: TRBV7-9
CDR3: CASSLGTSALEQFF; V: TRBV5-6
CDR3: CASSQEWGAYNSPLHF; V: TRBV14
CDR3: CATSRDLGAGEQYF; V: TRBV15
CDR3: CASSLEGSTDTQYF; V: TRBV7-7
CDR3: CASSARDNGYEQYF; V: TRBV6-1
CDR3: CASSYSPSGGHNEQFF; V: TRBV6-5
CDR3: CASSESIRLAGVEYNEQFF; V: TRBV10-1
CDR3: CASSPTGNNSPLHF; V: TRBV18
CDR3: CASSDSTSGGADTQYF; V: TRBV6-4
CDR3: CASSSGVDTQYF; V: TRBV27
CDR3: CASSFGGPNPATNEKLFF; V: TRBV12-1
CDR3: CASSQNSVVEQFF; V: TRBV5-4
CDR3: CASRLGISGANVLTF; V: TRBV5-6
CDR3: CSVGLGVGVTDTQYF; V: TRBV29-1